This record concerns one TCR beta chain sequence. Its antigen is as yet unknown. Germline V lookup: CDR1 SGHTA, CDR2 FQGTGA. The CDR3 runs 16 residues. This entry belongs to a study of T cells expressing NK-cell markers. About the research overall: Sorted CD3+CD56-NKG2C+, CD3+CD56+NKG2C- and CD3+CD56+NKG2C+ T cells were the source of the TCR beta repertoires. Seven sequenced donors out of eight were HCMV-seropositive, one seronegative.

TCRdb re-called the 5' RACE reads and shows each CDR3 protein once, DNA omitted. The sample's table shows about 170,000 distinct CDR3 sequences. Points from the study as a whole: Of the CD8+ T cell pool in about six donors, roughly 1.0-7.0% was accounted for by dominant NKG2C+ clonotypes.

Sequencing was done on a sample of blood T cells: a sorted CD56 or NKG2C T cell subset, CD4+ or CD8+ T cells, or bulk PBMC T cells (not recorded which). This sequence joins TRBV7-3 and TRBJ1-4; absent DNA, TCRdb's TRBD1 call cannot be checked. The receptor comes from a man between 18 and 69 years old in good health. The CDR3 is CASSLLRPLAYEKLFF.